The 19 T cell receptor beta chains listed next were all sequenced from one sample in a study of beta chain features in type 1 diabetes. General study findings and limits: Researchers report that Type 1 diabetes patients had moderately but significantly shorter TCRB CDR3s across all four CD4+ subsets.

Their antigen targets remain unknown. TCRB transcripts that were expressed got sequenced, as all of the isolated RNA had been reverse transcribed. TCRdb keeps only in-frame clones here, not all; method: immunoSEQ multiplex PCR. Here the sample spans roughly 330,000 clones, roughly 14% being singletons. Source material: naive CD4+ T cells from blood. These receptors were obtained from a woman between 18 and 29 years old with type 1 diabetes.

CDR3 nucleotides: TGTGCCACCAGCAGAGATATCGGGACAGCCCAGAGAAGTCGGCAGTTCTTC. Amino acids: CATSRDIGTAQRSRQFF. The rearrangement joins TRBV15 to TRBJ2-1; 7 positions agree with TRBD1. The CDR3 extends over 17 amino acids. V was clipped by 0 bases and J by 12 bases; unmatched bases: 17. Germline V gene lookup returns CDR1 LNHNV and CDR2 YYDKDF (reference sequence).

The chain joins TRBV5-4 to TRBJ1-2, with a weak D call TRBD1 (5 bases). The V end lost 0 bases, the J end lost 8 bases, and 14 bases lay between the germline ends. This CDR3 contains 14 residues. Per germline, CDR1 SGHNT and CDR2 YYREEE (reference sequence). For the CDR3, the DNA is TGTGCCAGCAGCTTGGATACGGACATAAGGGGCTACACCTTC. Translating it yields CASSLDTDIRGYTF.

V and J are TRBV7-9 and TRBJ2-5; the D is unclear. The germline V gene encodes CDR1 SEHNR and CDR2 FQNEAQ (reference sequence). The CDR3 consists of 11 residues. Trimming shortened V by 5 bases and J by 5 bases, and 6 bases separated the two germline ends. In DNA, the CDR3 is TGTGCCAGCAGCGGAGAGGAGACCCAGTACTTC. This gives the protein CASSGEETQYF.

This chain links TRBV28 with TRBJ2-7, with unresolved D. The germline V gene encodes CDR1 MDHEN and CDR2 SYDVKM. The V end was cut by 7 bases, the J end by 0 bases, with 13 bases between. There are 14 residues in the CDR3. CDR3: CASISGQHSYEQYF. Written as DNA, the CDR3 is TGTGCCAGCATAAGTGGGCAACACTCCTACGAGCAGTACTTC.

This clone came up a few times. The chain is built from TRBV2 and TRBJ2-7; 7 bases align to TRBD2. The CDR3 length is 12 residues. Trimming took 10 bases from V and 0 from J; bases not matched to a gene: 3. Germline CDR1 and CDR2: SNHLY and FYNNEI. CDR3 sequence (DNA): TGTGCCACCCGGGACTACTCCTACGAGCAGTACGTC. Translation gives CATRDYSYEQYV.

This sequence joins TRBV27 and TRBJ2-7; TRBD1 aligns across 8 bases. Germline assignment: CDR1 MNHEY and CDR2 SMNVEV (reference sequence). The ends lost 5 bases at V and 4 bases at J; junction bases unmatched: 10. There are 15 residues in the CDR3. CDR3 bases: TGTGCCAGCAGTCCCCGCAGGGGGCGTGGGTACGAGCAGTACTTC. This codes for CASSPRRGRGYEQYF.

This clone was found many times. The chain carries TRBV30 and TRBJ2-7; 7 bases line up with TRBD1. V gave up 5 bases and J gave up 3 bases; unmatched junction bases: 4. In germline, CDR1 is GTSNPN, CDR2 SVGIG (reference sequence). The CDR3 is made up of 12 amino acids. The CDR3 nucleotides are TGTGCCTGGGATGACAGGGTCTACGAGCAGTACTTC. This sequence encodes CAWDDRVYEQYF. The full variable domain, with the rest looked up from reference TRBV30 and TRBJ2-7, is SQTIHQWPATLVQPVGSPLSLECTVEGTSNPNLYWYRQAAGRGLQLLFYSVGIGQISSEVPQNLSASRPQDRQFILSSKKLLLSDSGFYLCAWDDRVYEQYFGPGTRLTVT.

V is TRBV4-3 and J is TRBJ2-1; possible D gene TRBD2, 5 bases. Germline lookup yields CDR1 LGHNA and CDR2 YSLEER. Trimming pared 8 bases from V and 2 bases from J, leaving 16 bases between. The CDR3 consists of 15 residues. CDR3 sequence reads: CASGPEDSPYNEQFF. CDR3 DNA sequence: TGCGCCAGCGGGCCCGAGGACTCGCCCTACAATGAGCAGTTCTTC.

This clone was recorded a few times. The rearrangement joins TRBV7-9 to TRBJ1-2; TRBD1 aligns across 9 bases. J was trimmed by 10 bases and V by 5 bases; bases with no gene match: 11. CDR1 and CDR2 (germline): SEHNR, FQNEAQ (reference sequence). This CDR3 region has 14 residues. CDR3 in amino acids: CASSQTTDRGNYTF. CDR3 nucleotides: TGTGCCAGCAGCCAAACGACGGACAGGGGCAACTACACCTTC.

This clone was counted a few times. This chain connects TRBV4-2 to TRBJ1-1; TRBD1 matches at 8 bases. V shed 4 bases and J 3 bases; nucleotides not matched to a gene: 13. The CDR3 spans 17 residues. Per the germline V gene, CDR1 is LGHNA and CDR2 is YNFKEQ. The CDR3 loop reads CASSPDQGALADTEAFF. DNA of the CDR3: TGTGCCAGCAGCCCCGATCAGGGGGCGCTTGCGGACACTGAAGCTTTCTTT.

This chain uses TRBV25-1 with TRBJ2-5, with 8 bases lining up with TRBD1. The junction had 2 bases not matched to a gene; V was cut back by 7 bases and J by 1 base. The CDR3 runs 13 residues. CDR1 and CDR2 from the germline V gene are MGHDK and SYGVNS. The CDR3 reads CASTDRAQETQYF. CDR3 DNA sequence: TGTGCCAGCACGGACAGGGCCCAAGAGACCCAGTACTTC.

The chain employs TRBV7-9 and TRBJ2-3; 8 bases are a match to TRBD1. The germline gives CDR1 SEHNR, CDR2 FQNEAQ (reference sequence). Losses at the gene ends were 4 bases for V and 1 base for J; bases not matched to a gene: 10. The CDR3 runs to 17 residues. CDR3 sequence reads: CASSSGPDRGRTDTQYF. In DNA form, the CDR3 reads TGTGCCAGCAGCTCGGGGCCAGACAGGGGCCGCACAGATACGCAGTATTTT.

This chain links TRBV7-9 with TRBJ2-3; 7 bases agree with TRBD1. This CDR3 spans 15 amino acids. The V gene end was trimmed by 1 base and the J gene end by 5 bases; junction bases not matched to a gene: 6. Looked up from germline, CDR1 is SEHNR and CDR2 is FQNEAQ (reference sequence). CDR3 region: CASSLGQGARDTQYF. DNA of the CDR3: TGTGCCAGCAGCTTAGGACAGGGAGCAAGAGATACGCAGTATTTT.

The chain joins TRBV13 to TRBJ1-2; TRBD1 matches 7 bases. The CDR3 is 16 residues long. Germline V CDR1 and CDR2: PRHDT, FYEKMQ (reference sequence). Trimming at V came to 7 bases and at J to 4 bases, leaving 15 bases not matched to a gene. CDR3 residues: CASTLRGREASYGYTF. The CDR3 bases are TGTGCCAGCACGTTAAGGGGGCGCGAAGCTTCCTATGGCTACACCTTC.

This clone appeared a few times. V gene TRBV10-1 combines with J gene TRBJ2-1; possible D gene TRBD2, 5 bases. CDR1 WNHNN and CDR2 SYGVQD come from the germline V gene (reference sequence). V was clipped by 3 bases and J by 14 bases, with 23 bases between them. There are 15 residues in the CDR3. The CDR3 coding sequence is TGCGCCAGCAGTGATAGTTCTTCGGGAAGCGGACCTGAGTTCTTC. It yields the protein CASSDSSSGSGPEFF.

The J gene is TRBJ2-2, the V gene TRBV4-3; D is unresolved. The germline gives CDR1 LGHNA, CDR2 YSLEER. The CDR3 runs 14 residues. V shed 0 bases and J shed 1 base, with 3 bases lying between them. CDR3 DNA: TGCGCCAGCAGCCAAGACAGGAACACCGGGGAGCTGTTTTTT. It translates to CASSQDRNTGELFF.

The gene calls are TRBV11-3 and TRBJ2-7; 8 bases are a match to TRBD1. Germline-derived CDR1 and CDR2 are SGHNT and YENEEA. V lost 5 bases, J lost 2 bases, and 5 bases stayed unmatched. The CDR3 is 14 residues long. The CDR3 reads CASSPRTGTYEQYF. DNA for the CDR3: TGTGCCAGCAGCCCGCGGACAGGGACCTACGAGCAGTACTTC.

The gene calls are TRBV7-3 and TRBJ2-7; D unclear. The germline V gene encodes CDR1 SGHTA and CDR2 FQGTGA. V was cut by 2 bases and J by 5 bases, with 13 bases left in between. The CDR3 has 14 amino acids. The CDR3 region is CASSLGQAGHEQYF. The CDR3 DNA follows: TGTGCCAGCAGCTTAGGGCAGGCTGGCCACGAGCAGTACTTC. Together with reference TRBV7-3 and TRBJ2-7, the CDR3 gives the full variable domain: GAGVSQTPSNKVTEKGKYVELRCDPISGHTALYWYRQSLGQGPEFLIYFQGTGAADDSGLPNDRFFAVRPEGSVSTLKIQRTERGDSAVYLCASSLGQAGHEQYFGPGTRLTVT.

A few counts support this clone. This chain uses TRBV2 with TRBJ2-7; D might be TRBD2 (5 bases). Trimming took 6 bases from V and 1 from J, leaving 19 bases between them. The CDR3 has 16 residues. Germline lookup yields CDR1 SNHLY and CDR2 FYNNEI. The CDR3 reads CASSTEDFLGSYEQYV. The CDR3 nucleotides are TGTGCCAGCAGCACTGAGGACTTCCTCGGATCCTACGAGCAGTACGTC.